This T cell receptor (beta chain) was sequenced for a study of CD8+ T cells in alopecia areata. Trimming stripped 2 bases from V and 0 bases from J, with 10 bases between. Germline loops: CDR1 SGHTA, CDR2 FQGNSA. CDR3 length: 16 residues. Specimens obtained from alopecia areata patients comprised lesional scalp punch biopsies and peripheral blood. PBMCs, the starting material, were the source of sorted CD4+ and CD8+ T cells. As the sequencing template, cDNA was produced by extracting RNA and reverse transcribing it. Method: immunoSEQ multiplex PCR; TCRdb's copy keeps in-frame clones and lacks some. The sample gives hundreds of thousands of clones, 50% to 65% of which show up once; 0.45% is in the top ten.

J is TRBJ2-2 and V is TRBV7-2; tentatively, D is TRBD1 (6 bases). The sequence was obtained from a human donor with alopecia areata. This specimen consisted of CD4+ T cells sorted from blood, obtained at week 0. CDR3: CASSLRKGANTGELFF. The CDR3 DNA reads TGTGCCAGCAGCTTACGGAAGGGGGCGAACACCGGGGAGCTGTTTTTT.